This T cell receptor beta chain was sequenced for a study of cytomegalovirus exposure and HLA in healthy donors. Notes on the study in general: Later work found most CMV-associated TCR beta chains apparently HLA-restricted. Within an earlier analysis, most TCR beta V segments proved productive either about 90% or about 30% of the time.

A note on this clone: Its antigen remains unidentified.

Germline V gene lookup returns CDR1 SGDLS and CDR2 YYNGEE. The CDR3 is 12 residues long. Trimming removed 4 bases at V and 7 bases at J, with 9 bases between. The primer mix had 60 Vbeta and 13 Jbeta primers. Libraries were prepared by immunoSEQ multiplex PCR; TCRdb keeps only in-frame clonotypes and omits some of them. The sample includes roughly 98,000 clones, around 75% of them seen just once. Sequences were obtained from PBMCs. The J gene is TRBJ2-1, the V gene TRBV9, with D hard to call. This clonotype was obtained from a man aged 18 to 29 in good health and CMV-seropositive. Here the CDR3 reads CASSTLRNEQFF. The CDR3 DNA follows: TGTGCCAGCAGCACCCTGAGGAATGAGCAGTTCTTC.